The T cell receptor (beta chain) under discussion was sequenced for a study of blood T cell repertoires in COVID-19. For the study at large: Samples taken during acute and convalescent COVID-19 were collected in the United States, Italy and Spain. In each case, the material was cDNA or gDNA derived from T cells, B-cell-depleted T cells, or PBMCs.

This CDR3 contains 14 residues. CDR1 and CDR2 (germline): SQVTM, ANQGSEA. Losses at the gene ends were 4 bases for V and 5 bases for J; bases not matched to a gene: 8. As originally analysed: Counts of nucleated cells, estimated from reference gene primer amplification, were obtained. Some clones are missing from TCRdb's copy, which holds only in-frame ones; the method was immunoSEQ multiplex PCR. V and J calls and clone size are copied from that table; D and trimming were computed from the DNA. Among 130,000 to 150,000 clones listed, about 80% were seen once. The receptor was isolated from a woman of 80 years or more in a cohort sampled during active or convalescent COVID-19. Sequencing was carried out using peripheral blood. V usage is TRBV29-1 and J usage is TRBJ2-1; 7 nucleotides match TRBD2. The CDR3 DNA reads as TGCAGCGTTGGGGGGGGGACTTTCAACAATGAGCAGTTCTTC. Encoded protein: CSVGGGTFNNEQFF.